This T cell receptor beta chain stems from a study of T cells in Graves' hyperthyroidism and ophthalmopathy. Amplified TCR beta CDR3 regions derived from RNA transcripts. Researchers ran a first-round RT-PCR on the TCR CDR3 using the HTBI primer set. TCRdb itself ran the multiplex PCR reads through MiXCR, one entry per CDR3 protein. The profile shows around 300,000 distinct CDR3 sequences, around 19% of them singletons. This clonotype was counted many times. V dropped 1 base and J dropped 5 bases, with 17 bases sitting between them. CDR3 size: 16 residues. Germline CDR1 reads SEHNR; CDR2 reads FQNEAQ (reference sequence).

Specimen: blood. V usage is TRBV7-9 and J usage is TRBJ2-5; a weak D match, TRBD1 (5 bases). The source of this sequence is a man over 45 with Graves' ophthalmopathy. DNA for the CDR3: TGTGCCAGCAGCTTAGGCGGTTCAGGGTTTGCTGAGACCCAGTACTTC. Residues: CASSLGGSGFAETQYF. The complete variable domain, with remaining parts taken from reference TRBV7-9 and TRBJ2-5, reads DTGVSQNPRHKITKRGQNVTFRCDPISEHNRLYWYRQTLGQGPEFLTYFQNEAQLEKSRLLSDRFSAERPKGSFSTLEIQRTEQGDSAMYLCASSLGGSGFAETQYFGPGTRLLVL.